Here is one T cell receptor (beta chain) with its context. This record belongs to a study of blood T cell repertoires in COVID-19. Overall study: Acute and convalescent COVID-19 samples came from the United States, Italy and Spain.

The CDR3 extends over 17 amino acids. Germline V gives CDR1 MDHEN, CDR2 SYDVKM. Trimming removed 5 bases from V and 2 bases from J, with 22 bases in between. Libraries were prepared by immunoSEQ multiplex PCR; TCRdb keeps only in-frame clonotypes and omits some of them. This sample has 150,000 to 200,000 clones, with around 84% found just once. Enrolled during active infection, Seattle patients were then followed longitudinally. The sequence came from a woman in her seventies with COVID-19, enrolled during active disease. The chain is built from TRBV28 and TRBJ2-7; possible D gene TRBD2, 6 bases. Sequences were obtained from peripheral blood. CDR3 bases: TGTGCCAGCAGTCAACCTAACTACTTAGCGGCGACCTACGAGCAGTACTTC. Translating gives CASSQPNYLAATYEQYF.